These 25 T cell receptor beta chains share one sample of origin, sequenced in a study of blood T cell repertoires in COVID-19. Only in-frame clones appear in the TCRdb table, and some are missing; sequencing was by immunoSEQ multiplex PCR. The data show 80,000 to 90,000 clones, roughly 90% seen once. Sequenced sample: peripheral blood. The receptors stem from a man at least 80 years old with active or convalescent COVID-19.

This chain links TRBV5-1 with TRBJ2-5, with 8 bases matching TRBD1. Losses at the gene ends were 0 bases for V and 5 bases for J; bases not matched to a gene: 6. Germline values: CDR1 SGHRS, CDR2 YFSETQ. The CDR3 covers 15 residues. Here the CDR3 reads CASSLAAGGAETQYF. In DNA, the CDR3 is TGCGCCAGCAGCTTGGCAGCAGGGGGCGCGGAGACCCAGTACTTC. Full variable domain (rest looked up from reference TRBV5-1 and TRBJ2-5): KAGVTQTPRYLIKTRGQQVTLSCSPISGHRSVSWYQQTPGQGLQFLFEYFSETQRNKGNFPGRFSGRQFSNSRSEMNVSTLELGDSALYLCASSLAAGGAETQYFGPGTRLLVL.

The sample holds one count of this clone. The CDR3 DNA reads TGTGCCAGCAGCCGAATTTTTAGCGGGAGTAGGAACGAGCAGTACTTC. Its protein product is CASSRIFSGSRNEQYF. The chain employs TRBV3-1 (or the pseudogene TRBV3-2) and TRBJ2-7; 9 positions match TRBD2. Germline lookup yields CDR1 LGHDT and CDR2 YNNKEL (reference sequence). Trimming removed 4 bases from V and 5 bases from J; junction bases left unmatched: 12. The CDR3 totals 16 residues.

The V and J genes are TRBV30 and TRBJ1-1; D is perhaps TRBD1 (5 bases). V was pared by 3 bases and J by 1 base, with 12 bases between. Germline loops: CDR1 GTSNPN, CDR2 SVGIG (reference sequence). The CDR3 runs to 14 residues. The CDR3 here is CAWSTLGGNTEAFF. The CDR3 DNA reads as TGTGCCTGGAGCACCCTCGGGGGGAACACTGAAGCTTTCTTT.

The chain joins TRBV4-3 to TRBJ2-1; tentative D call: TRBD2 (6 bases). Trimming removed 3 bases from V and 1 base from J, with 7 bases in between. CDR3 length: 14 amino acids. Looked up from germline, CDR1 is LGHNA and CDR2 is YSLEER. The CDR3 region is CASSQGGSYNEQFF. The CDR3 bases are TGCGCCAGCAGCCAGGGGGGTTCCTACAATGAGCAGTTCTTC.

J is TRBJ2-7 and V is TRBV21-1; the table's D call TRBD1 went unverified against the DNA. TRBV21-1 represents a pseudogene. The CDR3 runs to 15 residues. The CDR3 sequence: CASSNHRTSLYEQYF. Written as DNA, the CDR3 is TGTGCCAGCAGCAATCACCGGACATCTCTCTACGAGCAGTACTTC.

The chain recombines TRBV29-1 with TRBJ2-2; no reliable D call. Trimming removed 7 bases at V and 2 bases at J, with 11 bases between. The CDR3 runs to 13 residues. Germline V gene data show CDR1 as SQVTM and CDR2 as ANQGSEA. This CDR3 is CSGGTANTGELFF. DNA of the CDR3: TGCAGCGGTGGAACAGCTAACACCGGGGAGCTGTTTTTT.

This clone was detected a few times. The genes are TRBV7-3 and TRBJ2-7, with 7 bases aligning to TRBD2. V lost 5 bases to trimming and J lost 2 bases; unmatched junction nucleotides: 6. CDR1 SGHTA and CDR2 FQGTGA come from the germline V gene. The CDR3 spans 14 residues. The DNA for the CDR3 is TGTGCCAGCAGCCCTAGCCGGGAGGCCTACGAGCAGTACTTC. Amino acids: CASSPSREAYEQYF.

The chain is built from TRBV28 and TRBJ2-3; 13 bases match TRBD2. The CDR3 contains 19 residues. The germline V gene has CDR1 MDHEN and CDR2 SYDVKM. V shed 6 bases and J 7 bases; nucleotides not matched to a gene: 19. The CDR3 DNA follows: TGTGCCAGCAGATCCCCCATTATAACTAGCGGGAGGGAACCGAATACGCAGTATTTT. This sequence encodes CASRSPIITSGREPNTQYF.

For the CDR3, the DNA is TGTGCCAGCAGTGAAATGGGGACAGGGGCTGGTGAAGCTTTCTTT. Translating it yields CASSEMGTGAGEAFF. The V and J genes are TRBV2 and TRBJ1-1; TRBD1 matches at 10 bases. CDR1 and CDR2 from the germline V gene are SNHLY and FYNNEI. CDR3 length equals 15 residues. Unmatched junction bases numbered 7, after V lost 2 bases and J lost 7 bases.

This clone has a single count. V gene TRBV25-1 combines with J gene TRBJ2-3; TRBD2 aligns across 7 bases. Germline V gene data show CDR1 as MGHDK and CDR2 as SYGVNS. This CDR3 spans 13 amino acids. Trimming removed 8 bases from V and 2 bases from J; junction bases left unmatched: 4. CDR3 residues: CASHRDYTDTQYF. The CDR3 DNA is TGTGCCAGCCACCGGGACTACACAGATACGCAGTATTTT. Using reference TRBV25-1 and TRBJ2-3 for the parts outside the CDR3, the full variable domain is EADIYQTPRYLVIGTGKKITLECSQTMGHDKMYWYQQDPGMELHLIHYSYGVNSTEKGDLSSESTVSRIRTEHFPLTLESARPSHTSQYLCASHRDYTDTQYFGPGTRLTVL.

The rearrangement links TRBV5-1 to TRBJ1-4; D is perhaps TRBD1 (5 bases). CDR3 length: 14 residues. CDR1 and CDR2 (germline): SGHRS, YFSETQ. V dropped 4 bases and J dropped 3 bases, with 10 bases sitting between them. The CDR3 region has the DNA TGCGCCAGCAGCCAGCAGGGTTCTAATGAAAAACTGTTTTTT. Translation: CASSQQGSNEKLFF. The variable domain in full, completed from reference TRBV5-1 and TRBJ1-4, reads KAGVTQTPRYLIKTRGQQVTLSCSPISGHRSVSWYQQTPGQGLQFLFEYFSETQRNKGNFPGRFSGRQFSNSRSEMNVSTLELGDSALYLCASSQQGSNEKLFFGSGTQLSVL.

The chain couples TRBV2 to TRBJ1-4; no clear D. Trimming removed 7 bases from V and 5 bases from J, with 17 bases in between. Germline loops: CDR1 SNHLY, CDR2 FYNNEI. CDR3 length: 15 amino acids. CDR3 protein: CASNPARSLNEKLFF. In DNA, the CDR3 is TGTGCCAGCAATCCCGCACGGTCCTTAAATGAAAAACTGTTTTTT.

This chain links TRBV6-6 with TRBJ2-2, with D unresolved. The length of the CDR3 is 13 residues. V was cut by 7 bases and J by 2 bases, with 8 bases left in between. Germline CDR1 is MNHNY and CDR2 is SVGAGI (reference sequence). CDR3 DNA sequence: TGTGCCAGCACCCGGAGTAACACCGGGGAGCTGTTTTTT. The encoded protein is CASTRSNTGELFF.

The V call is TRBV4-2, the J call TRBJ1-1; D is possibly TRBD1 (5 bases). The V end lost 3 bases, the J end lost 3 bases, and 8 bases lay between the germline ends. Per the germline V gene, CDR1 is LGHNA and CDR2 is YNFKEQ. The CDR3 spans 13 residues. CDR3 in DNA: TGTGCCAGCAGCCAGGACATTTACACTGAAGCTTTCTTT. Translating it yields CASSQDIYTEAFF.

The J gene is TRBJ2-1, the V gene TRBV19; 9 bases fit TRBD2. Trimming cost V 3 bases and J 10 bases; bases outside gene matches: 7. The CDR3 spans 14 residues. The germline gives CDR1 LNHDA, CDR2 SQIVND (reference sequence). The chain's CDR3 is CASSISSGRREQFF. The DNA of the CDR3 is TGTGCCAGTAGTATCTCGAGCGGGAGGCGGGAGCAGTTCTTC.

The V gene is TRBV9, the J gene TRBJ2-2; 14 nucleotides agree with TRBD2. With 3 bases clipped from V and 3 bases from J, the junction kept 7 bases outside the gene matches. Germline CDR1 reads SGDLS; CDR2 reads YYNGEE. This CDR3 is 18 amino acids long. CDR3 loop: CASSAREGLAGDTGELFF. In DNA, the CDR3 is TGTGCCAGCAGCGCCCGGGAGGGACTAGCGGGAGACACCGGGGAGCTGTTTTTT.

The V call is TRBV7-2, the J call TRBJ1-3; tentatively, D is TRBD1 (6 bases). V lost 1 base, J lost 1 base, and 11 bases lay in between. The germline CDR1 and CDR2 sequences are SGHTA and FQGNSA. The CDR3 spans 16 residues. The CDR3 bases are TGTGCCAGCAGCTTAGTAGGGGGAGAGTCTGGAAACACCATATATTTT. It encodes CASSLVGGESGNTIYF.

J is TRBJ2-5 and V is TRBV21-1; TRBD2 is the table's D call and was not checked against the DNA. TRBV21-1 is annotated as a pseudogene. There are 19 residues in the CDR3. CDR3 sequence (DNA): TGTGCCAGCAGCCTGGGGGAGGGTACGAGCGGGAGTCGTGCGGAGACCCAGTACTTC. This codes for CASSLGEGTSGSRAETQYF.

This chain uses TRBV9 with TRBJ2-1, with D tentatively TRBD2 (6 bases). This CDR3 region has 13 residues. V lost 4 bases, J lost 5 bases, and 10 bases lay in between. Looked up from germline, CDR1 is SGDLS and CDR2 is YYNGEE. The CDR3 DNA reads as TGTGCCAGCAGCACGGGACTCCACAATGAGCAGTTCTTC. The encoded protein is CASSTGLHNEQFF.

V is TRBV7-3 and J is TRBJ2-3; D remains unclear. Germline V CDR1 and CDR2: SGHTA, FQGTGA. V gave up 5 bases and J gave up 2 bases, with 11 bases separating them. The CDR3 has 14 residues. The CDR3 nucleotides are TGTGCCAGCAGCACCGAGCGTGCCACAGATACGCAGTATTTT. Amino acid sequence: CASSTERATDTQYF. The whole variable domain, remainder taken from reference TRBV7-3 and TRBJ2-3, is GAGVSQTPSNKVTEKGKYVELRCDPISGHTALYWYRQSLGQGPEFLIYFQGTGAADDSGLPNDRFFAVRPEGSVSTLKIQRTERGDSAVYLCASSTERATDTQYFGPGTRLTVL.

The genes are TRBV9 and TRBJ2-1; 7 positions match TRBD1. The J segment lost 0 bases and the V segment lost 0 bases, leaving 3 bases of the junction unmatched. CDR1 is SGDLS, CDR2 YYNGEE, per germline. The CDR3 is 16 residues long. CDR3 loop: CASSVATGSSYNEQFF. The DNA for the CDR3 is TGTGCCAGCAGCGTAGCGACAGGGAGCTCCTACAATGAGCAGTTCTTC.

CDR3 protein: CASSPQGTSGRATSNEQFF. The CDR3 coding sequence is TGTGCCAGCTCACCCCAAGGGACTAGCGGGAGGGCCACTAGCAATGAGCAGTTCTTC. J is TRBJ2-1 and V is TRBV18, with 16 bases fitting TRBD2. CDR1 is KGHSH and CDR2 is LQKENI in the germline V gene. V lost 3 bases and J lost 6; bases outside the gene matches: 11. The CDR3 has 19 amino acids. Using reference TRBV18 and TRBJ2-1 for the parts outside the CDR3, the full variable domain is NAGVMQNPRHLVRRRGQEARLRCSPMKGHSHVYWYRQLPEEGLKFMVYLQKENIIDESGMPKERFSAEFPKEGPSILRIQQVVRGDSAAYFCASSPQGTSGRATSNEQFFGPGTRLTVL.

This chain joins TRBV10-3 and TRBJ2-1; 8 nucleotides match TRBD2. Per the germline V gene, CDR1 is ENHRY and CDR2 is SYGVKD. V shed 11 bases and J 8 bases; nucleotides not matched to a gene: 23. The CDR3 contains 17 residues. The CDR3 region is CAPQKAGREPGGDEQFF. CDR3 coding DNA: TGTGCCCCACAGAAGGCTGGGCGGGAGCCCGGGGGGGATGAGCAGTTCTTC.

The CDR3 loop is CASRNPGAEAFF. CDR3 nucleotides: TGCGCCAGCAGAAACCCGGGGGCTGAAGCTTTCTTT. V is TRBV5-1 and J is TRBJ1-1; D possibly corresponds to TRBD1 (5 bases). The CDR3 has 12 residues. Between the trimmed V and J ends, which lost 5 bases and 6 bases, there was a span of 11 bases. The germline gives CDR1 SGHRS, CDR2 YFSETQ.

This clone was recorded only once. The V gene is TRBV7-2, the J gene TRBJ2-5, with 9 bases identical to TRBD2. J was trimmed by 0 bases and V by 2 bases; bases with no gene match: 4. This CDR3 is built from 16 residues. Germline V gives CDR1 SGHTA, CDR2 FQGNSA. CDR3 in DNA: TGTGCCAGCAGCTTAAGCCTAGCGGGGAACCAAGAGACCCAGTACTTC. As protein: CASSLSLAGNQETQYF.